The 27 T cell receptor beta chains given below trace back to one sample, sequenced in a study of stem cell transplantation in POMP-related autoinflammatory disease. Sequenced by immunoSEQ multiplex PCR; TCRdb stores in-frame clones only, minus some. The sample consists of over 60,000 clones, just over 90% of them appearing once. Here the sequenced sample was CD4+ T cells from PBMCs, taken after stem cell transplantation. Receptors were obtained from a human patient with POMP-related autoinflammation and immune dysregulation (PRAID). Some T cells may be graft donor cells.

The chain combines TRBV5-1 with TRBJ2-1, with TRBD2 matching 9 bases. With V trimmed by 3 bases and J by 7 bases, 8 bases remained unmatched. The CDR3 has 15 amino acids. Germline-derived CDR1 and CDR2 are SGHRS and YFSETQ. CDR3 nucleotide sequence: TGCGCCAGCAGCTCACTAGCGGGCCGAGGGAATGAGCAGTTCTTC. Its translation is CASSSLAGRGNEQFF.

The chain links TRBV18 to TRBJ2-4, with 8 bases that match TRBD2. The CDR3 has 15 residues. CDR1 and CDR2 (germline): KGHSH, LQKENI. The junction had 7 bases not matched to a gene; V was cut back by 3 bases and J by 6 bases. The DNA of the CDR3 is TGTGCCAGCTCACCCCTTAGCGGGAAACCAAACATTCAGTACTTC. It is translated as CASSPLSGKPNIQYF.

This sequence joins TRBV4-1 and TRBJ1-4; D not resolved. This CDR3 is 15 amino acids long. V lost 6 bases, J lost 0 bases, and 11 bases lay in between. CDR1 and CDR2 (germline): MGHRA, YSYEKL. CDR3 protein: CASSRLGSTNEKLFF. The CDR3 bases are TGCGCCAGCAGTCGCCTTGGCTCAACTAATGAAAAACTGTTTTTT.

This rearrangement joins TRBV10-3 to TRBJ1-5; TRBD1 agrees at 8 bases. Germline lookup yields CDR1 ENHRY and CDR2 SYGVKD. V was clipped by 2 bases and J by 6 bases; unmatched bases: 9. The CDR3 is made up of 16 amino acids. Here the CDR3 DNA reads TGTGCCATCAGTGAGAGGGCAGGGGGCGAGGGTCAGCCCCAGCATTTT. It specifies CAISERAGGEGQPQHF.

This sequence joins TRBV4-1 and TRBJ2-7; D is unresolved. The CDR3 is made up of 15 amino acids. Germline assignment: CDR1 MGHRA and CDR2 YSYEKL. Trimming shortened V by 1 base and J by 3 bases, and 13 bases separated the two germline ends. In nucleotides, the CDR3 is TGCGCCAGCAGCCAAGCCCCAGGTCCCCTCTACGAGCAGTACTTC. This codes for CASSQAPGPLYEQYF.

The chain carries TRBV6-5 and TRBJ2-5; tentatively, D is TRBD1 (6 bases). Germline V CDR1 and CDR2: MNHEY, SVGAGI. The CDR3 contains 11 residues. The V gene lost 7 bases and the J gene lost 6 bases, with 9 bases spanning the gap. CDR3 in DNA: TGTGCCAGCATCCAGGGGCAGACCCAGTACTTC. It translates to CASIQGQTQYF.

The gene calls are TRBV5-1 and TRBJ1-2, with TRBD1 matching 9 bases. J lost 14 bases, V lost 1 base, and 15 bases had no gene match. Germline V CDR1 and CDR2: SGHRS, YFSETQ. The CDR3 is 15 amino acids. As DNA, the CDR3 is TGCGCCAGCAGCTTGTACCCGGGACAGGGCCTTTTTTTGACCTTC. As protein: CASSLYPGQGLFLTF.

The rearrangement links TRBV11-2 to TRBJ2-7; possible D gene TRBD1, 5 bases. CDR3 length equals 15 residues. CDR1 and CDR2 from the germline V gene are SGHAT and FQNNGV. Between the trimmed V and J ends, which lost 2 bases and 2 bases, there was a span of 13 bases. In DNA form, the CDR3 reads TGTGCCAGCAGCTTAAGGGCAGGGTGGCCCTACGAGCAGTACGTC. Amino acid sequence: CASSLRAGWPYEQYV.

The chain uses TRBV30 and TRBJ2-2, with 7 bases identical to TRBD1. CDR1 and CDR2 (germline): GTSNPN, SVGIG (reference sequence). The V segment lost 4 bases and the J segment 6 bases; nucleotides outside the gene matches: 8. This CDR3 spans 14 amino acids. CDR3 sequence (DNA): TGTGCCTGGAAGAAGGGGGCAAATTCCGGGGAGCTGTTTTTT. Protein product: CAWKKGANSGELFF. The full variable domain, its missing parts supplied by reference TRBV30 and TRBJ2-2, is SQTIHQWPATLVQPVGSPLSLECTVEGTSNPNLYWYRQAAGRGLQLLFYSVGIGQISSEVPQNLSASRPQDRQFILSSKKLLLSDSGFYLCAWKKGANSGELFFGEGSRLTVL.

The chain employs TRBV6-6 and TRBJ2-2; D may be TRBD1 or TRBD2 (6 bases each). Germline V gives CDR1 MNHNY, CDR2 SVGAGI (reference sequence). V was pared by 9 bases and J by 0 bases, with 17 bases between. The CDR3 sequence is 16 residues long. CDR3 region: CASGGRGTPNTGELFF. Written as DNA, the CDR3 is TGTGCCAGTGGGGGGCGAGGGACACCGAACACCGGGGAGCTGTTTTTT.

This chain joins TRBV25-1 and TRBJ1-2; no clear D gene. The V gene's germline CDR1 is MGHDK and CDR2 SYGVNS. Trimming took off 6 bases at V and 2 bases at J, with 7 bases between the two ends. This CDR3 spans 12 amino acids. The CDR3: CASRGANYGYTF. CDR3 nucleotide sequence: TGTGCCAGCAGAGGAGCGAACTATGGCTACACCTTC.

Here the CDR3 reads CASSLVAGVAGELFF. DNA for the CDR3: TGCGCCAGCAGCTTGGTAGCAGGGGTTGCCGGGGAGCTGTTTTTT. The gene calls are TRBV5-1 and TRBJ2-2; TRBD1 is a possible D gene (6 bases). CDR1 is SGHRS, CDR2 YFSETQ, per germline. CDR3 length: 15 amino acids. V was shortened by 0 bases and J by 6 bases, with 12 bases between the two germline ends.

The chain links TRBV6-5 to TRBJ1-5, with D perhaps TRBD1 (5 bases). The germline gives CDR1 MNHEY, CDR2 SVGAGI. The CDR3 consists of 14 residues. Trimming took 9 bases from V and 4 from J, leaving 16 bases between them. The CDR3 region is CASPLKGLNQPQHF. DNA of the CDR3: TGTGCCAGTCCCCTTAAGGGGCTTAATCAGCCCCAGCATTTT.

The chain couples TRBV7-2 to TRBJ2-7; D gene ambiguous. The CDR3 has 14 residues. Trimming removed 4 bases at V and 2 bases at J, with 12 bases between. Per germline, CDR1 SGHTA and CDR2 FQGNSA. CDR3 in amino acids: CASSSSPATYEQYF. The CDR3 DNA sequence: TGTGCCAGCAGCTCATCCCCGGCTACCTACGAGCAGTACTTC.

CDR3 sequence: CATSRGQGLNEQFF. CDR3 sequence (DNA): TGTGCCACCAGCAGAGGACAGGGCCTGAATGAGCAGTTCTTC. The V call is TRBV15, the J call TRBJ2-1; 7 bases agree with TRBD1. In germline, CDR1 is LNHNV, CDR2 YYDKDF (reference sequence). The CDR3 is made up of 14 amino acids. V trimming: 1 base; J trimming: 7 bases; junction bases outside the gene matches: 4.

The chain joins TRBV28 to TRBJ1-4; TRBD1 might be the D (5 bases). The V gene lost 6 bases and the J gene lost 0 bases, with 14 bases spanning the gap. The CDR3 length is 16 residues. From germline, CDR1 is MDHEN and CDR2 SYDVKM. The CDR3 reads CASRTGTFATNEKLFF. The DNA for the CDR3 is TGTGCCAGCAGAACCGGGACTTTTGCAACTAATGAAAAACTGTTTTTT. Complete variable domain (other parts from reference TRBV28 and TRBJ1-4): DVKVTQSSRYLVKRTGEKVFLECVQDMDHENMFWYRQDPGLGLRLIYFSYDVKMKEKGDIPEGYSVSREKKERFSLILESASTNQTSMYLCASRTGTFATNEKLFFGSGTQLSVL.

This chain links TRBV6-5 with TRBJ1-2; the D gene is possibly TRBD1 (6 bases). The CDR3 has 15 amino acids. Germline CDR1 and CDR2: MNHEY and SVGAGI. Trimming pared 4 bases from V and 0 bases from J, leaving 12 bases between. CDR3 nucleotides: TGTGCCAGCAGTTTCGGCAGGGGAGCTAACTATGGCTACACCTTC. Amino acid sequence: CASSFGRGANYGYTF.

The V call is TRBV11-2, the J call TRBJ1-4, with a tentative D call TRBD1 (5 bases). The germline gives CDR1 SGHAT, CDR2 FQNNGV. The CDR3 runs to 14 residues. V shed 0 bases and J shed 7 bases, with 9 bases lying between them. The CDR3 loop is CASSLDRGSEKLFF. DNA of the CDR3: TGTGCCAGCAGCTTAGATAGGGGATCTGAAAAACTGTTTTTT.

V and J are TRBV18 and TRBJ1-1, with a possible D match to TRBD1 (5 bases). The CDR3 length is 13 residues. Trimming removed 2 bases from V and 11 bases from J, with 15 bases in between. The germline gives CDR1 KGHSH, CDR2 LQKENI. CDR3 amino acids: CASSPKPLGPAFF. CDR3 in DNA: TGTGCCAGCTCACCAAAACCATTGGGGCCGGCTTTCTTT.

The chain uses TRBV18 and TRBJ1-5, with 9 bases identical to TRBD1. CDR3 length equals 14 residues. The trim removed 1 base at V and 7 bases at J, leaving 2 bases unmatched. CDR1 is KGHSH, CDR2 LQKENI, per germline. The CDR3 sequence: CASSPRQGGQPQHF. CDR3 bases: TGTGCCAGCTCACCACGACAGGGGGGCCAGCCCCAGCATTTT.

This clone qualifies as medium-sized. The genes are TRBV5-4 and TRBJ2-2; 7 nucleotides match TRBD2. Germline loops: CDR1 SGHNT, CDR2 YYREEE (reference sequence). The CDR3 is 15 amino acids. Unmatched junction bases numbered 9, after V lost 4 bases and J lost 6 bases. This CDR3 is CASSPRTSFPGELFF. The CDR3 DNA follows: TGTGCCAGCAGCCCGCGGACTAGTTTTCCCGGGGAGCTGTTTTTT.

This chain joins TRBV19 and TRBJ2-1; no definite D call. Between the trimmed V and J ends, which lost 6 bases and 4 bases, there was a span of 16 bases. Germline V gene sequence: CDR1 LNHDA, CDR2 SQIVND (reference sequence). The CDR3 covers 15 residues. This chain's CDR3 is CASSRSSWVYNEQFF. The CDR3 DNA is TGTGCCAGTAGCAGGTCTTCGTGGGTATACAATGAGCAGTTCTTC.

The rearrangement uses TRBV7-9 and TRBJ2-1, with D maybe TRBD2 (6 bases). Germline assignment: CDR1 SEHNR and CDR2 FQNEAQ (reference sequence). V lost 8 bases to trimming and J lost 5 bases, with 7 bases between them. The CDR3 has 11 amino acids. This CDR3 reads CASPGDNEQFF. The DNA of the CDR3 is TGTGCCAGCCCGGGGGACAATGAGCAGTTCTTC.

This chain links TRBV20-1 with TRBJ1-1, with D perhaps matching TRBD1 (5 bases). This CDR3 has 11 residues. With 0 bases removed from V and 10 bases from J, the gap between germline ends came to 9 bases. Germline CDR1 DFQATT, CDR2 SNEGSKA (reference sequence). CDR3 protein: CSARDRVGAFF. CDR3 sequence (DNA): TGCAGTGCTAGAGACAGGGTAGGAGCTTTCTTT.

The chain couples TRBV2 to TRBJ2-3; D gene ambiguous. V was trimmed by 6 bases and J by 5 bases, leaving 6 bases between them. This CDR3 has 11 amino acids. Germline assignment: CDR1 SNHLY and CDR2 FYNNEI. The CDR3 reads CASSGIDTQYF. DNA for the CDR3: TGTGCCAGCAGCGGCATAGATACGCAGTATTTT.

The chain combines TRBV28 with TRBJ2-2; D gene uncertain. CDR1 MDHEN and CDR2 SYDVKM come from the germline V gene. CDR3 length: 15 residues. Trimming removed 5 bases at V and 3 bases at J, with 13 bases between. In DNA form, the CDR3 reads TGTGCCAGCAGTCCACCATTCGACCACACCGGGGAGCTGTTTTTT. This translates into CASSPPFDHTGELFF.

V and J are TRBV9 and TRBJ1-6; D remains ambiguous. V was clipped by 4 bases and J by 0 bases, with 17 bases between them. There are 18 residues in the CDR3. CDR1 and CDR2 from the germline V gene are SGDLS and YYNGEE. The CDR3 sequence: CASSPLPTLSSYNSPLHF. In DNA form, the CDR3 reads TGTGCCAGCAGCCCGCTCCCCACGTTAAGCTCCTATAATTCACCCCTCCACTTT.